The T cell receptor (beta chain) under discussion was sequenced for a study of blood T cell repertoires in COVID-19. About the research overall: The study drew acute and convalescent COVID-19 samples from the United States, Italy and Spain. PBMCs, B-cell-depleted T cells, or T cells were the source of the cDNA or gDNA that made up the material.

Trimming took 5 bases from V and 6 from J; bases not matched to a gene: 6. The CDR3 consists of 16 residues. In germline, CDR1 is SGHNT, CDR2 YENEEA. How the authors handled the data: Nucleated cell counts were estimated from reference gene primer amplification. TCRdb keeps only in-frame clones here, not all; method: immunoSEQ multiplex PCR. V and J calls and clone size are copied from that table; D and trimming were computed from the DNA. The data hold approximately 230,000 clones, with about 85% observed a single time. The V call is TRBV11-3, the J call TRBJ2-1, with TRBD2 identical over 14 bases. What was sequenced was peripheral blood. The TCR sequence derives from a man between 18 and 35 years old with active or convalescent COVID-19. In nucleotides, the CDR3 is TGTGCCAGCAGCCCGGGGACTAGCGGGAGAGTCAATGAGCAGTTCTTC. This sequence encodes CASSPGTSGRVNEQFF.